This TCR beta chain was obtained from a study of T cell repertoires in cytomegalovirus infection. The overall study: Recently identified HLA-C-restricted CMV epitopes and well-studied HLA-B-restricted CMV epitopes were used by the study. Public TCR beta signatures were indicative of both CMV infection and a matching HLA type.

TCRdb fed the reads into MiXCR, producing one record per CDR3 protein. Among 100,000 or so distinct CDR3 sequences listed, less than 55% were seen once. Study-wide points: Dominating the ex vivo response were TCR beta clonotypes that were CMV-specific and HLA-C-restricted. CMV carriers having the relevant HLA were flagged by cumulative public TCR beta family frequency.

In regard to this clonotype: Its antigen is unidentified.

Germline V gives CDR1 SGHTA, CDR2 FQGNSA. The CDR3 length is 12 residues. Trimming shortened V by 8 bases and J by 2 bases, and 10 bases separated the two germline ends. The sequenced sample was CD8+ T cells from cultured PBMCs, obtained from culture after CMV antigen stimulation. This TCR was sampled from a human donor in good health (CMV status not recorded). Some clones in this sample may be carry-over from other donors' samples. This chain uses TRBV7-2 with TRBJ2-7; no reliable D call. The CDR3 DNA follows: TGTGCCAGCGCCAGAAGAGCCTACGAGCAGTACTTC. Translating it yields CASARRAYEQYF.